This paragraph reports one TCR beta chain. The antigen is not known. The data were obtained in a study of vaccination and CD4 T cells after COVID-19. In the study overall: The convalescents included six males and four females, and among them two were Hispanic while seven were Caucasian.

Notes on the study in general: The median count of SARS-CoV-2-reactive clonotypes rose from approximately 21 to 40, not significantly.

The Oncomine TCR Beta short-read assay sequenced DNA from cultured CD4+ T cells. After culture, CD4+ T cells served as the source for genomic DNA extraction. TCRdb called the PCR reads again in MiXCR, with one record for every CDR3 protein. The sample has about 13,000 distinct CDR3 sequences; roughly 74% are singletons. The treatment denotes: roughly 10-day PBMC culture with coronavirus spike peptide pools or control peptides (ViraFEST assay). Expansion of antigen-specific T cells with peptide pools by ViraFEST preceded sequencing of TCRs. Source: CD4+ T cells from blood, cultured in vitro, taken after SARS-CoV-2 vaccination. The TCR comes from a human donor who received a COVID-19 vaccine.

CDR3 in amino acids: CASIQTWGSPLHF. The CDR3 DNA reads as TGTGCCAGCATTCAGACTTGGGGTTCACCCCTCCACTTT. This chain links TRBV6-1 with TRBJ1-6, with D unresolved. The germline V gene encodes CDR1 MNHNS and CDR2 SASEGT. The CDR3 is 13 residues long. V dropped 7 bases and J dropped 9 bases, with 13 bases sitting between them.